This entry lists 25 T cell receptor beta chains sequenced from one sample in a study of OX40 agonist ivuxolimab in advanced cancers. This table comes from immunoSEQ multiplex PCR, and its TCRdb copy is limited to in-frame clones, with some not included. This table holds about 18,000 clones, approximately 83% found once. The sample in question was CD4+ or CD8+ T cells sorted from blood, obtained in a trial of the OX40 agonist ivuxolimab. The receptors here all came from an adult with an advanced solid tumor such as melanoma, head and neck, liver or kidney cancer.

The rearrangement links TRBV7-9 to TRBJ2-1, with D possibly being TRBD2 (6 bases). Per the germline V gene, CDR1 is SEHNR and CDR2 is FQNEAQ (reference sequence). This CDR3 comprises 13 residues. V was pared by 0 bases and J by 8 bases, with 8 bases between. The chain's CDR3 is CASSLAASDEQFF. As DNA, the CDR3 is TGTGCCAGCAGCTTAGCTGCTAGCGATGAGCAGTTCTTC. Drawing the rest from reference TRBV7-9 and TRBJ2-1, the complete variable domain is DTGVSQNPRHKITKRGQNVTFRCDPISEHNRLYWYRQTLGQGPEFLTYFQNEAQLEKSRLLSDRFSAERPKGSFSTLEIQRTEQGDSAMYLCASSLAASDEQFFGPGTRLTVL.

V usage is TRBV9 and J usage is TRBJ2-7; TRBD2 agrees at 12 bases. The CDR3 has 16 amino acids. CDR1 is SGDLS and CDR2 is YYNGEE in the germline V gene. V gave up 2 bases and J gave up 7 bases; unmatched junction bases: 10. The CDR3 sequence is CASSVTSGGPGGEQYF. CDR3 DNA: TGTGCCAGCAGCGTGACTAGCGGGGGACCGGGTGGAGAGCAGTACTTC.

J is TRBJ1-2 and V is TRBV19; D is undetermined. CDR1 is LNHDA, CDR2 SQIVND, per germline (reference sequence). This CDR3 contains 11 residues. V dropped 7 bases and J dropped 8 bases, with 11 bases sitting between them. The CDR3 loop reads CASIKGGGYTF. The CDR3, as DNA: TGTGCCAGTATCAAGGGAGGCGGCTACACCTTC.

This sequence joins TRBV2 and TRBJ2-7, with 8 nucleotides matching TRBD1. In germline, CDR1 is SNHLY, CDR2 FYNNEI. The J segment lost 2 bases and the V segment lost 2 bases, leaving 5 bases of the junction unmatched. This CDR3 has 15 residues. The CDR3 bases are TGTGCCAGCAGTGAATGGACAGGGCCGACCTACGAGCAGTACTTC. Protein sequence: CASSEWTGPTYEQYF.

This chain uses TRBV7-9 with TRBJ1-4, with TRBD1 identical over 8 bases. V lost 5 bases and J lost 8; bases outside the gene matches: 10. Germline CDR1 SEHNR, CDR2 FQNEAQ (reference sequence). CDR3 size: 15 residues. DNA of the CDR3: TGTGCCAGCAGCCTGCCGACAGGGGTGGACGAAAAACTGTTTTTT. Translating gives CASSLPTGVDEKLFF. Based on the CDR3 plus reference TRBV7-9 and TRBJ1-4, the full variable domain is DTGVSQNPRHKITKRGQNVTFRCDPISEHNRLYWYRQTLGQGPEFLTYFQNEAQLEKSRLLSDRFSAERPKGSFSTLEIQRTEQGDSAMYLCASSLPTGVDEKLFFGSGTQLSVL.

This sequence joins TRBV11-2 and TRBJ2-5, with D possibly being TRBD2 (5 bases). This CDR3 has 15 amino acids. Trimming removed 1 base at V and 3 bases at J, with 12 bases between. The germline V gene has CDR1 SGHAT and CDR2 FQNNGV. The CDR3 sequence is CASSLGFSGKETQYF. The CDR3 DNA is TGTGCCAGCAGCTTAGGATTTTCGGGAAAAGAGACCCAGTACTTC. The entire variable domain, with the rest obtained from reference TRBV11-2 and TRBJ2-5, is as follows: EAGVAQSPRYKIIEKRQSVAFWCNPISGHATLYWYQQILGQGPKLLIQFQNNGVVDDSQLPKDRFSAERLKGVDSTLKIQPAKLEDSAVYLCASSLGFSGKETQYFGPGTRLLVL.

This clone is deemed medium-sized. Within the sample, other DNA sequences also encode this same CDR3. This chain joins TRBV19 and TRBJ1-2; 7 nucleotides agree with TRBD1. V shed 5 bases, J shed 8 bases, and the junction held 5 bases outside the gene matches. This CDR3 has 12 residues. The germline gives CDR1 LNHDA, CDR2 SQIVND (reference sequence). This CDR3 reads CASSPGTDGYTF. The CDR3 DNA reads TGTGCCAGTAGTCCCGGGACAGACGGCTACACCTTC.

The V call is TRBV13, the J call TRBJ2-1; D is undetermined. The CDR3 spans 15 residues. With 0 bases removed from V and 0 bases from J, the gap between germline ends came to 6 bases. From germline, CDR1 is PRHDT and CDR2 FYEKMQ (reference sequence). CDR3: CASSLGVSSYNEQFF. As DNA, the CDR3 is TGTGCCAGCAGCTTAGGTGTTAGCTCCTACAATGAGCAGTTCTTC.

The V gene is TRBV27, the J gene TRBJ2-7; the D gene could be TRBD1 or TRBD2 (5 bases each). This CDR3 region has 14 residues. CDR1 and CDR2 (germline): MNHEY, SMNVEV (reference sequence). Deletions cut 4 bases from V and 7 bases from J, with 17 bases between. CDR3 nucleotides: TGTGCCAGCAGTTCCCCCCGGGACCGTCGGGAGCAGTACTTC. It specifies CASSSPRDRREQYF.

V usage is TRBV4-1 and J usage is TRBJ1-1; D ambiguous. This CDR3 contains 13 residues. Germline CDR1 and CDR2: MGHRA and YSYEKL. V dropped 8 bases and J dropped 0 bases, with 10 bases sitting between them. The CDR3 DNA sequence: TGCGCCAGCGGCCCGTTCCTGAACACTGAAGCTTTCTTT. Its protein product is CASGPFLNTEAFF.

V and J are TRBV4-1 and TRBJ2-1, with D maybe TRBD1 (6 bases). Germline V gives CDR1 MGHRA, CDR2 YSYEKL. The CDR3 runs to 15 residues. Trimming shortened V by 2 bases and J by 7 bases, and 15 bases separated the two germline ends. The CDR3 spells CASSQHSQGANEQFF. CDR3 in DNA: TGCGCCAGCAGCCAACATTCACAGGGCGCGAATGAGCAGTTCTTC.

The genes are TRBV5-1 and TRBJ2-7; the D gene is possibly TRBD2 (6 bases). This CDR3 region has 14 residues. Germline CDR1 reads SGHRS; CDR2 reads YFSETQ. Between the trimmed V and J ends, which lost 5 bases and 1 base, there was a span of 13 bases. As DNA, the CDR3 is TGCGCCAGCAGGGAGGGGTCAATATCCTACGAGCAGTACTTC. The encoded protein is CASREGSISYEQYF.

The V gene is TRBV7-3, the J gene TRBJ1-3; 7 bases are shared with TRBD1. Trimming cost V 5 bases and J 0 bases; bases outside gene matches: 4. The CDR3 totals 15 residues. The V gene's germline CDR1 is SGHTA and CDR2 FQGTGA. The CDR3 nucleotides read TGTGCCAGCAGCCAGACAGGGCACTCTGGAAACACCATATATTTT. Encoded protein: CASSQTGHSGNTIYF.

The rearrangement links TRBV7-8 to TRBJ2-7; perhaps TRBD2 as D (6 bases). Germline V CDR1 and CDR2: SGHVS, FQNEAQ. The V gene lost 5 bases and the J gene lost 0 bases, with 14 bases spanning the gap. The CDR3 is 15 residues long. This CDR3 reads CASSVSGFSSYEQYF. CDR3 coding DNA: TGTGCCAGCAGCGTTAGCGGATTTAGCTCCTACGAGCAGTACTTC. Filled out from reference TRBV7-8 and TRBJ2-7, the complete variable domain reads GAGVSQSPRYKVAKRGQDVALRCDPISGHVSLFWYQQALGQGPEFLTYFQNEAQLDKSGLPSDRFFAERPEGSVSTLKIQRTQQEDSAVYLCASSVSGFSSYEQYFGPGTRLTVT.

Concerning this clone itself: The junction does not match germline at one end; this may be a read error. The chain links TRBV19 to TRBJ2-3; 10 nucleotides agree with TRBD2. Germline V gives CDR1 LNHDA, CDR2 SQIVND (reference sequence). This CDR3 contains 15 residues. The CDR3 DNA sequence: TGTGCCAGTAGAATAGGGACTAGCGACACAGATACGCAGTATTTT. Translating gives CASRIGTSDTDTQYF. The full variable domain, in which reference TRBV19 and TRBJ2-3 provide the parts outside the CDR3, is DGGITQSPKYLFRKEGQNVTLSCEQNLNHDAMYWYRQDPGQGLRLIYYSQIVNDFQKGDIAEGYSVSREKKESFPLTVTSAQKNPTAFYLCASRIGTSDTDTQYFGPGTRLTVL.

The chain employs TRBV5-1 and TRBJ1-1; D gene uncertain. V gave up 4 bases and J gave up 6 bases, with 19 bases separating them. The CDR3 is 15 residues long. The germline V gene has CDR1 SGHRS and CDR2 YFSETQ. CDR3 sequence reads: CASSRVQWVGAEAFF. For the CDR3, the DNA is TGCGCCAGCAGCCGCGTTCAATGGGTTGGCGCTGAAGCTTTCTTT. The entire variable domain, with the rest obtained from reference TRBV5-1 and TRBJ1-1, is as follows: KAGVTQTPRYLIKTRGQQVTLSCSPISGHRSVSWYQQTPGQGLQFLFEYFSETQRNKGNFPGRFSGRQFSNSRSEMNVSTLELGDSALYLCASSRVQWVGAEAFFGQGTRLTVV.

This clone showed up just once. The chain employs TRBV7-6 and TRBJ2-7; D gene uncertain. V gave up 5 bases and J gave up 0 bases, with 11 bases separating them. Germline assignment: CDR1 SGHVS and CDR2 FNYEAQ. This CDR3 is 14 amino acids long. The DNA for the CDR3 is TGTGCCAGCAGCCCAGAAGTTCCCTCCTACGAGCAGTACTTC. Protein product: CASSPEVPSYEQYF.

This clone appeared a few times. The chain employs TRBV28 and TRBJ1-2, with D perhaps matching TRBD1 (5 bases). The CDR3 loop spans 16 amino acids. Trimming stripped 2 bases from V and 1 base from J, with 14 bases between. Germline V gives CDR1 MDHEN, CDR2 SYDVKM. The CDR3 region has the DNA TGTGCCAGCAGTTTAATCTCAGGGATGCATAACTATGGCTACACCTTC. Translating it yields CASSLISGMHNYGYTF.

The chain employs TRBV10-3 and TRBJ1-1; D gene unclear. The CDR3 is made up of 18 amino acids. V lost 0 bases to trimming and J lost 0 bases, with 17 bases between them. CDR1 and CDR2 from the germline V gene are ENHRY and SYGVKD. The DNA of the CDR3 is TGTGCCATCAGTGAGTCAGAAGGACTGCGGGCAATGAACACTGAAGCTTTCTTT. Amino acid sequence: CAISESEGLRAMNTEAFF.

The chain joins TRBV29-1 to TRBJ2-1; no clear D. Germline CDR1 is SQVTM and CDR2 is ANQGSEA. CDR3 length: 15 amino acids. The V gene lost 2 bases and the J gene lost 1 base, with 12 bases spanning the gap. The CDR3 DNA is TGCAGCGTTGAAAGGGCGGACCGATCCTACAATGAGCAGTTCTTC. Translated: CSVERADRSYNEQFF.

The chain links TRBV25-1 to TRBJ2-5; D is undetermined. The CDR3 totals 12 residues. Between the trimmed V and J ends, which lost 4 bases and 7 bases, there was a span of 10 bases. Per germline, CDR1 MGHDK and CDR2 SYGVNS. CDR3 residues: CASSVGLGTQYF. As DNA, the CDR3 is TGTGCCAGCAGTGTTGGGTTGGGGACCCAGTACTTC.

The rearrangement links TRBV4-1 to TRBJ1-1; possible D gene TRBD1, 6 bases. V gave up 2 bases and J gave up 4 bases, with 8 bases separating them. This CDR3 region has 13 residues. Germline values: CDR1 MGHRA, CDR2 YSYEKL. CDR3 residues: CASSQIQGTEAFF. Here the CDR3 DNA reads TGCGCCAGCAGCCAAATACAGGGCACTGAAGCTTTCTTT.

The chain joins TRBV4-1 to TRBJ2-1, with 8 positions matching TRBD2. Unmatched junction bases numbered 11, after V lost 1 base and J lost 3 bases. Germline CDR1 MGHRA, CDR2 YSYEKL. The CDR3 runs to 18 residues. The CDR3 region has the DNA TGCGCCAGCAGCCAAGCACCCTTACTAGCGGAGATCTACAATGAGCAGTTCTTC. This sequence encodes CASSQAPLLAEIYNEQFF.

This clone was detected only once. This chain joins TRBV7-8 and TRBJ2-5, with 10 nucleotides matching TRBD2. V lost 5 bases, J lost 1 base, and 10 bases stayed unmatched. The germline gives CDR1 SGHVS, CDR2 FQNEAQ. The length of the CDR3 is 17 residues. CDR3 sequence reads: CASSVVQASGGQETQYF. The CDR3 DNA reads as TGTGCCAGCAGCGTAGTACAGGCTAGCGGGGGCCAAGAGACCCAGTACTTC.

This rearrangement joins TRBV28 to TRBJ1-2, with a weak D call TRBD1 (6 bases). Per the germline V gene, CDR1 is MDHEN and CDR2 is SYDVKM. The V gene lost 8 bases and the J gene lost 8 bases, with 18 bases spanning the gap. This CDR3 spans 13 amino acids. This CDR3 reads CASVTGPAGGYTF. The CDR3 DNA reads TGTGCCAGCGTCACAGGGCCCGCGGGCGGCTACACCTTC.